The 8 T cell receptor beta chains below come from one sample, sequenced in a study of CD8 T cells in Susac syndrome. When the RNA was reverse transcribed, random hexamers were used with an input of roughly 0.45 to 1 ug. In TCRdb, the immunoSEQ multiplex PCR reads were re-called with MiXCR into one record per CDR3 protein. The sample has 120,000 or so distinct CDR3 sequences; around 94% are singletons. Input material: CD4+ T cells from PBMCs. The receptors here all came from a human donor with multiple sclerosis.

The V gene is TRBV10-1, the J gene TRBJ2-1, with 12 nucleotides matching TRBD2. This CDR3 is 19 amino acids long. CDR1 and CDR2 from the germline V gene are WNHNN and SYGVQD (reference sequence). Unmatched junction bases numbered 7, after V lost 0 bases and J lost 1 base. For the CDR3, the DNA is TGCGCCAGCAGTGAGTCGAGGCTAGCGGGAGGGAATTCCTACAATGAGCAGTTCTTC. Amino acids: CASSESRLAGGNSYNEQFF.

V and J are TRBV5-1 and TRBJ1-2, with 7 bases that match TRBD1. Looked up from germline, CDR1 is SGHRS and CDR2 is YFSETQ. V trimming: 4 bases; J trimming: 4 bases; junction bases outside the gene matches: 4. The CDR3 is 13 amino acids. The CDR3 loop reads CASSDGTAYGYTF. The CDR3 DNA reads TGCGCCAGCAGCGACGGGACAGCCTATGGCTACACCTTC.

The V gene is TRBV24-1, the J gene TRBJ2-1, with D possibly matching TRBD2 (5 bases). V gave up 2 bases and J gave up 7 bases, with 8 bases separating them. Germline V gene data show CDR1 as KGHDR and CDR2 as SFDVKD. The CDR3 is 13 residues long. The CDR3 loop is CATSDYRGNEQFF. For the CDR3, the DNA is TGTGCCACCAGTGATTATAGAGGGAATGAGCAGTTCTTC.

The chain recombines TRBV6-5 with TRBJ2-3, with D possibly being TRBD2 (6 bases). Trimming removed 6 bases at V and 1 base at J, with 14 bases between. Germline CDR1 and CDR2: MNHEY and SVGAGI. The length of the CDR3 is 15 residues. CDR3 region: CASSPSGLGTDTQYF. The CDR3 DNA follows: TGTGCCAGCAGCCCCTCGGGACTGGGCACAGATACGCAGTATTTT.

This chain uses TRBV7-9 with TRBJ2-5; TRBD1 might be the D (5 bases). Trimming removed 1 base at V and 4 bases at J, with 13 bases between. The V gene's germline CDR1 is SEHNR and CDR2 FQNEAQ (reference sequence). This CDR3 region has 15 residues. This chain's CDR3 is CASSLVSQAGETQYF. The CDR3 DNA sequence: TGTGCCAGCAGCTTAGTTTCACAGGCCGGAGAGACCCAGTACTTC.

The CDR3 loop is CASSPLPGGASYEQYF. CDR3 nucleotide sequence: TGTGCCAGCTCACCTCTACCGGGGGGGGCCAGCTACGAGCAGTACTTC. This rearrangement joins TRBV18 to TRBJ2-7, with 8 bases identical to TRBD2. Germline CDR1 and CDR2: KGHSH and LQKENI. The V gene end was trimmed by 3 bases and the J gene end by 3 bases; junction bases not matched to a gene: 10. The CDR3 is made up of 16 amino acids.

V is TRBV7-2 and J is TRBJ2-5, with TRBD1 matching 9 bases. The CDR3 runs to 14 residues. Trimming at V came to 5 bases and at J to 4 bases, leaving 5 bases not matched to a gene. Germline V gene lookup returns CDR1 SGHTA and CDR2 FQGNSA. The CDR3 nucleotides are TGTGCCAGCAGCGACAGGGGGGATGGAGAGACCCAGTACTTC. As protein: CASSDRGDGETQYF.

The genes are TRBV29-1 and TRBJ1-1; 8 bases match TRBD1. The V gene end was trimmed by 6 bases and the J gene end by 5 bases; junction bases not matched to a gene: 8. The germline gives CDR1 SQVTM, CDR2 ANQGSEA. The CDR3 consists of 13 residues. The CDR3 DNA is TGCAGCGTCGAGGTACAGGGGGGTACTGAAGCTTTCTTT. This encodes CSVEVQGGTEAFF.